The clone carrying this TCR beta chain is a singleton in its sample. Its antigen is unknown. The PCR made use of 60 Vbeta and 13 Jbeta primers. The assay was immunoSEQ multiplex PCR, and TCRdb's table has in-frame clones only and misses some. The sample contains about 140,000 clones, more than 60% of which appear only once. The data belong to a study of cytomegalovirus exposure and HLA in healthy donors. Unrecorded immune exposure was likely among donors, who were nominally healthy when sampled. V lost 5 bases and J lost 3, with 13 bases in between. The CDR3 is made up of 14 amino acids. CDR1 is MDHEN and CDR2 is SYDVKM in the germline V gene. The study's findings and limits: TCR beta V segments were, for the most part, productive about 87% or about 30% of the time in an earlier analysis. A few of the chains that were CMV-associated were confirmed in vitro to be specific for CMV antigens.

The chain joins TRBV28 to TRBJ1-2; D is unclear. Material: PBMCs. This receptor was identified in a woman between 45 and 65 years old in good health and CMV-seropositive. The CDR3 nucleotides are TGTGCCAGCAGTGGACCATGGGGAGACTATGGCTACACCTTC. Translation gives CASSGPWGDYGYTF.